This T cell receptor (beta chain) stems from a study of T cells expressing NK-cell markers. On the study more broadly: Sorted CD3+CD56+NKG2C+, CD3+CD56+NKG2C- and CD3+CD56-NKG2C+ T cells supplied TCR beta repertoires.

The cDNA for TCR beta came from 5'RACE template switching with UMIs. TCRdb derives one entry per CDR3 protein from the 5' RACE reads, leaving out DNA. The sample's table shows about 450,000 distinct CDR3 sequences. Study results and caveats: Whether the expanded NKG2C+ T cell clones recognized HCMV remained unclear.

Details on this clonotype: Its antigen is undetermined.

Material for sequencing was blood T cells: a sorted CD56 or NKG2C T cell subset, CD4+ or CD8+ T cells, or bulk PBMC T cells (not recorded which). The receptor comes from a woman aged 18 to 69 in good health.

CDR3 region: CAIRGQIRNGYTF. This rearrangement joins TRBV10-3 to TRBJ1-2; TCRdb's assignment of TRBD1 cannot be checked, as there is no DNA. The CDR3 is 13 amino acids. CDR1 is ENHRY, CDR2 SYGVKD, per germline.